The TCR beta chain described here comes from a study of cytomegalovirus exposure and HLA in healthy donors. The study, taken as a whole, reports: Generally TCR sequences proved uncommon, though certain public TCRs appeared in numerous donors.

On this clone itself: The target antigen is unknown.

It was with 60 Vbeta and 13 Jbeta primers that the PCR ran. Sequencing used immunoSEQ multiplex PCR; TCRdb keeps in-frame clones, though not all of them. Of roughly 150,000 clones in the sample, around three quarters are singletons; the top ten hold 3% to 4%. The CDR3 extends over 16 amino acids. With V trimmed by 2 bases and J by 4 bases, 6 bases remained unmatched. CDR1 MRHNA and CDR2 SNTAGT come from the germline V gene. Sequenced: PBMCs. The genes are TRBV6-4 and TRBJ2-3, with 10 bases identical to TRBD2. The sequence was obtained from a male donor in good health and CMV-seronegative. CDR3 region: CASSDTSGDFSDTQYF. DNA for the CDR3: TGTGCCAGCAGTGACACTAGCGGGGACTTTTCAGATACGCAGTATTTT.